The T cell receptor beta chain described here comes from a study of identical twins. This clonotype was counted ten times or more. Germline assignment: CDR1 SQVTM and CDR2 ANQGSEA. The CDR3 consists of 15 residues. The V and J ends lost 6 bases and 2 bases, in that order; junction bases with no gene match: 9. A universal primer site was added by template switching, and unique molecular identifiers were carried by the cDNA. TCRdb re-analysed the 5' RACE reads in MiXCR, keeping a single row per CDR3 protein. The repertoire includes around 250,000 distinct CDR3 sequences, 5.5% to 7.5% of them detected once, and roughly 15% sits in the top ten. This sample also belongs to another study, concerning T cells expressing NK-cell markers.

V and J are TRBV29-1 and TRBJ1-2; 10 nucleotides agree with TRBD1. The origin of this receptor is a woman younger than 35 in good health. The sequencing sample was made of CD8+ T cells sorted from blood. The CDR3 reads CSVALLGQGNYGYTF. The DNA for the CDR3 is TGCAGCGTGGCGCTATTGGGACAGGGGAACTATGGCTACACCTTC. Full variable domain (rest looked up from reference TRBV29-1 and TRBJ1-2): SAVISQKPSRDICQRGTSLTIQCQVDSQVTMMFWYRQQPGQSLTLIATANQGSEATYESGFVIDKFPISRPNLTFSTLTVSNMSPEDSSIYLCSVALLGQGNYGYTFGSGTRLTVV.